This T cell receptor (beta chain) was retrieved from a study of blood T cells in healthy people across ages. Whole-study findings and limits: Unsorted PBMCs prevented conclusive naive versus antigen-experienced comparison. A greater number of naive CD4+ cells and higher diversity distinguished long-lived donors from aged donors.

Germline values: CDR1 MNHEY, CDR2 SVGAGI. The CDR3 consists of 15 residues. V dropped 0 bases and J dropped 1 base, with 10 bases sitting between them. Through a sample-barcoded 5' primer and a J-beta primer mix, a second PCR was run for about 7 to 12 cycles. Researchers report that a template-switch adaptor with 12 random nucleotides tagged each cDNA molecule. TCRdb re-called the 5' RACE reads through MiXCR, storing one row per CDR3 protein. The sample has fewer than 1.5 million distinct CDR3 sequences, 35% to 45% seen once; the top ten hold roughly 8.2%. With respect to this clonotype: Its antigen remains unknown.

The clonotype originates from a woman aged 18-29 years in good health. V usage is TRBV6-5 and J usage is TRBJ2-7, with D perhaps TRBD2 (5 bases). Source material: blood. CDR3 nucleotide sequence: TGTGCCAGCAGTTACTCCCTGAGCGGATCCTACGAGCAGTACTTC. This codes for CASSYSLSGSYEQYF.